The source of this T cell receptor beta chain is a study of CD8 T cells in Susac syndrome. CD8+ and CD4+ T cells from blood underwent TCR beta sequencing, which was carried out in a high-throughput format. Stable or active relapsing-remitting multiple sclerosis, untreated and meeting revised McDonald criteria, defined the controls. RNA, at roughly 0.5 to 1 ug, was reverse transcribed with random hexamers. immunoSEQ multiplex PCR amplified TCR beta CDR3 across 54 Vbeta, 13 Jbeta. TCRdb reanalysed the immunoSEQ multiplex PCR reads using MiXCR and keeps one entry per CDR3 protein. The sample lists 190,000 or so distinct CDR3 sequences; roughly 96% were seen once. Germline assignment: CDR1 DFQATT and CDR2 SNEGSKA (reference sequence). CDR3 length: 18 residues. With 0 bases removed from V and 5 bases from J, the gap between germline ends came to 25 bases.

V usage is TRBV20-1 and J usage is TRBJ2-5; unclear D gene. The clonotype was recovered from a human donor with multiple sclerosis. The sequencing input was CD4+ T cells from PBMCs. The CDR3 spells CSARDSPLKLASRETQYF. CDR3 DNA sequence: TGCAGTGCTAGAGATTCCCCCCTCAAACTCGCGAGCCGCGAGACCCAGTACTTC.